The 20 T cell receptor beta chains below come from one sample, sequenced in a study of lymphopenia after photon versus proton radiotherapy. TCRdb's copy holds only in-frame clones and misses some; the assay was immunoSEQ multiplex PCR. The sample lists tens of thousands of clones, roughly 88% occurring once. The sequences come from peripheral blood, collected from a patient treated with photon-based radiotherapy. The receptors originated from a woman in her 70s with pancreatic cancer.

The chain is built from TRBV19 and TRBJ2-2, with a possible D match to TRBD2 (5 bases). The CDR3 extends over 13 amino acids. Germline loops: CDR1 LNHDA, CDR2 SQIVND (reference sequence). V shed 5 bases and J shed 6 bases, with 10 bases lying between them. The CDR3 coding sequence is TGTGCCAGTAGTTTCGAGGGAGCCGGGGAGCTGTTTTTT. Translating gives CASSFEGAGELFF.

In DNA, the CDR3 is TGCAGTGCTACCCAGCGCGAGACCCAGTACTTC. It encodes CSATQRETQYF. This chain links TRBV20-1 with TRBJ2-5, with no clear D. V shed 4 bases and J shed 5 bases, with 8 bases lying between them. This CDR3 has 11 residues. Germline-derived CDR1 and CDR2 are DFQATT and SNEGSKA (reference sequence).

This clone was counted only a few times. The V and J genes are TRBV30 and TRBJ1-1; D might be TRBD1 (6 bases). The germline V gene has CDR1 GTSNPN and CDR2 SVGIG (reference sequence). V dropped 5 bases and J dropped 1 base, with 20 bases sitting between them. The CDR3 covers 16 residues. Written as DNA, the CDR3 is TGTGCCTGGCCGCTCCAAAACAGGGAGGGGAACACTGAAGCTTTCTTT. Residues: CAWPLQNREGNTEAFF.

This chain joins TRBV18 and TRBJ2-5, with 7 bases aligning to TRBD1. CDR1 and CDR2 (germline): KGHSH, LQKENI. The junction had 8 bases not matched to a gene; V was cut back by 2 bases and J by 5 bases. The CDR3 loop spans 15 amino acids. As DNA, the CDR3 is TGTGCCAGCTCACCAAAAGACAGGGTTCCGGAGACCCAGTACTTC. Its translation: CASSPKDRVPETQYF. Complete variable domain (other parts from reference TRBV18 and TRBJ2-5): NAGVMQNPRHLVRRRGQEARLRCSPMKGHSHVYWYRQLPEEGLKFMVYLQKENIIDESGMPKERFSAEFPKEGPSILRIQQVVRGDSAAYFCASSPKDRVPETQYFGPGTRLLVL.

This clone was found once. This chain links TRBV7-2 with TRBJ1-2; possible D gene TRBD1, 5 bases. This CDR3 region has 16 residues. CDR1 SGHTA and CDR2 FQGNSA come from the germline V gene. With 4 bases removed from V and 2 bases from J, the gap between germline ends came to 17 bases. CDR3 coding DNA: TGTGCCAGCAGCTCGCCGGCTGGCAGGGTCAACTATGGCTACACCTTC. Residues: CASSSPAGRVNYGYTF.

This rearrangement joins TRBV30 to TRBJ1-3; a possible D gene is TRBD1 (5 bases). CDR1 is GTSNPN, CDR2 SVGIG, per germline (reference sequence). Between the trimmed V and J ends, which lost 4 bases and 2 bases, there was a span of 12 bases. The CDR3 totals 14 residues. CDR3 protein: CAWKAPGAGNTIYF. For the CDR3, the DNA is TGTGCCTGGAAAGCCCCGGGGGCTGGAAACACCATATATTTT.

The chain has TRBV10-3 and TRBJ2-7, with D possibly matching TRBD1 (5 bases). In germline, CDR1 is ENHRY, CDR2 SYGVKD. CDR3 length: 14 residues. With 0 bases removed from V and 2 bases from J, the gap between germline ends came to 8 bases. CDR3 in DNA: TGTGCCATCAGTGAGTCGGGGCTCGCCTACGAGCAGTACTTC. It yields the protein CAISESGLAYEQYF.

The chain uses TRBV7-2 and TRBJ2-4; 9 bases are shared with TRBD1. This CDR3 spans 14 amino acids. Germline-derived CDR1 and CDR2 are SGHTA and FQGNSA. Trimming removed 5 bases from V and 9 bases from J; junction bases left unmatched: 8. The CDR3 DNA reads TGTGCCAGCAGCCGATCGACAGGGGGAGGCATTCAGTACTTC. Translated, it gives CASSRSTGGGIQYF.

V usage is TRBV4-3 and J usage is TRBJ1-3; D is undetermined. Per germline, CDR1 LGHNA and CDR2 YSLEER. The CDR3 contains 18 residues. V was shortened by 0 bases and J by 0 bases, with 15 bases between the two germline ends. CDR3 in amino acids: CASSQDWKGFYSGNTIYF. The CDR3 nucleotides read TGCGCCAGCAGCCAAGATTGGAAAGGTTTTTACTCTGGAAACACCATATATTTT.

For the CDR3, the DNA is TGTGCCAGCAAGACGACGGCCCAAGAGACCCAGTACTTC. Translated, it gives CASKTTAQETQYF. The chain couples TRBV2 to TRBJ2-5; the D is unclear. This CDR3 has 13 residues. Deletions cut 7 bases from V and 1 base from J, with 10 bases between. Germline CDR1 SNHLY, CDR2 FYNNEI.

The V gene is TRBV29-1, the J gene TRBJ2-1; D gene uncertain. CDR1 is SQVTM and CDR2 is ANQGSEA in the germline V gene. The CDR3 is 11 residues long. Trimming shortened V by 4 bases and J by 3 bases, and 4 bases separated the two germline ends. The CDR3 loop is CSVGHYNEQFF. Here the CDR3 DNA reads TGCAGCGTTGGACACTACAATGAGCAGTTCTTC.

Details on this clone: In the same sample, other DNA sequences code for this CDR3. The chain is built from TRBV10-3 and TRBJ2-5; 7 nucleotides match TRBD2. This CDR3 is 14 amino acids long. Germline CDR1 and CDR2: ENHRY and SYGVKD. Trimming cost V 0 bases and J 2 bases; bases outside gene matches: 0. CDR3 nucleotides: TGTGCCATCAGTGAGTCAGCGGGACAAGAGACCCAGTACTTC. This gives the protein CAISESAGQETQYF.

The chain links TRBV6-6 to TRBJ1-1; perhaps TRBD1 as D (5 bases). CDR1 is MNHNY and CDR2 is SVGAGI in the germline V gene (reference sequence). The CDR3 is 16 residues long. V lost 0 bases to trimming and J lost 0 bases, with 11 bases between them. CDR3 nucleotides: TGTGCCAGCAGTTACTCGCCCCGACAGATGAACACTGAAGCTTTCTTT. Translated, it gives CASSYSPRQMNTEAFF.

The chain uses TRBV10-3 and TRBJ1-4; D remains unclear. Germline V lookup: CDR1 ENHRY, CDR2 SYGVKD. Trimming pared 10 bases from V and 8 bases from J, leaving 17 bases between. This CDR3 is built from 13 residues. DNA of the CDR3: TGTGCCACCCTAGGGTCTATTGGCGAAAAACTGTTTTTT. This codes for CATLGSIGEKLFF.

The rearrangement uses TRBV6-1 and TRBJ2-2; no firm D call. CDR1 is MNHNS, CDR2 SASEGT, per germline. Trimming removed 6 bases from V and 6 bases from J, with 8 bases in between. CDR3 length: 12 residues. CDR3: CASRSFAGELFF. The CDR3 DNA follows: TGTGCCAGCAGGAGCTTTGCCGGGGAGCTGTTTTTT.

The chain links TRBV30 to TRBJ1-1; D is unresolved. Germline lookup yields CDR1 GTSNPN and CDR2 SVGIG (reference sequence). This CDR3 contains 15 residues. Trimming stripped 1 base from V and 2 bases from J, with 14 bases between. The CDR3 nucleotides are TGTGCCTGGAGTGGGGAGGAGCTTGGAAACACTGAAGCTTTCTTT. Protein product: CAWSGEELGNTEAFF.

The V gene is TRBV6-5, the J gene TRBJ2-2; D may match TRBD1 or TRBD2 (5 bases each). CDR1 is MNHEY and CDR2 is SVGAGI in the germline V gene. Trimming stripped 5 bases from V and 8 bases from J, with 15 bases between. The CDR3 sequence is 14 residues long. CDR3 residues: CASSLGTGGGELFF. The CDR3, as DNA: TGTGCCAGCAGTCTTGGGACGGGTGGTGGGGAGCTGTTTTTT.

The chain links TRBV7-9 to TRBJ1-2; the D is unclear. Germline V gene data show CDR1 as SEHNR and CDR2 as FQNEAQ (reference sequence). The V and J ends lost 1 base and 0 bases respectively, with 12 bases between them. This CDR3 contains 16 residues. The CDR3: CASSLEIWETNYGYTF. CDR3 sequence (DNA): TGTGCCAGCAGCTTAGAGATTTGGGAAACTAACTATGGCTACACCTTC.

This chain connects TRBV5-4 to TRBJ1-2; maybe TRBD1 (6 bases). The CDR3 consists of 15 residues. CDR1 is SGHNT, CDR2 YYREEE, per germline (reference sequence). Trimming removed 4 bases from V and 8 bases from J, with 21 bases in between. The CDR3 sequence: CASSPPVQGTGGYTF. In DNA, the CDR3 is TGTGCCAGCAGCCCCCCCGTACAGGGAACAGGCGGCTACACCTTC. The variable domain in full, completed from reference TRBV5-4 and TRBJ1-2, reads ETGVTQSPTHLIKTRGQQVTLRCSSQSGHNTVSWYQQALGQGPQFIFQYYREEENGRGNFPPRFSGLQFPNYSSELNVNALELDDSALYLCASSPPVQGTGGYTFGSGTRLTVV.

The chain couples TRBV5-6 to TRBJ1-6; no reliable D call. V shed 4 bases and J shed 9 bases, with 17 bases lying between them. The CDR3 covers 15 residues. CDR1 and CDR2 from the germline V gene are SGHDT and YYEEEE. The CDR3 spells CASSKGPTRASPLHF. As DNA, the CDR3 is TGTGCCAGCAGCAAAGGACCCACAAGAGCTTCACCCCTCCACTTT.